The subject of this entry is one T cell receptor (beta chain). Its specificity is not known. Pooled samples include second doses given at about 4 or 12 weeks. The J segment lost 6 bases and the V segment lost 1 base, leaving 7 bases of the junction unmatched. Germline V CDR1 and CDR2: SGHNT, YYREEE (reference sequence). This CDR3 comprises 14 residues. The data were taken from a study of T cell responses to AZD1222 COVID-19 vaccine. Regarding the study as a whole: Sampling captured repertoires only after the peak T cell response. A mostly white British donor set with more females was recruited, and clonal diversity was possibly underestimated.

The data were produced by immunoSEQ multiplex PCR, yet TCRdb's version contains in-frame clones alone and is incomplete. This table holds about 180,000 clones, approximately 86% found once. This chain connects TRBV5-4 to TRBJ2-7, with TRBD2 matching over 7 bases. The specimen was peripheral blood, collected 28 days after the second AZD1222 dose. This clonotype was obtained from an adult who received the AZD1222 COVID-19 vaccine. The CDR3 is CASSLRGDPPEQYF. CDR3 bases: TGTGCCAGCAGCTTGCGGGGGGACCCGCCCGAGCAGTACTTC.